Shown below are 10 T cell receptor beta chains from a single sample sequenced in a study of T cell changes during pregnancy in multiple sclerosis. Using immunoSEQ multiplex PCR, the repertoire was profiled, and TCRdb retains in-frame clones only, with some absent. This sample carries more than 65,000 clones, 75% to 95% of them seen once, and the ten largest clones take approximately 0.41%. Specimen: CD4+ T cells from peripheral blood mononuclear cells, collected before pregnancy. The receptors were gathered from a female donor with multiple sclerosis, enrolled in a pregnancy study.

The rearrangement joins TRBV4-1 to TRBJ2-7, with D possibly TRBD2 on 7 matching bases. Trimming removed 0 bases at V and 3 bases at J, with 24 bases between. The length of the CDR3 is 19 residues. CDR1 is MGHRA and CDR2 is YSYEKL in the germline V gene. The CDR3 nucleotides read TGCGCCAGCAGCCAAGACTGGGGGGGCCTAAAATACCCAGGCTACGAGCAGTACTTC. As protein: CASSQDWGGLKYPGYEQYF.

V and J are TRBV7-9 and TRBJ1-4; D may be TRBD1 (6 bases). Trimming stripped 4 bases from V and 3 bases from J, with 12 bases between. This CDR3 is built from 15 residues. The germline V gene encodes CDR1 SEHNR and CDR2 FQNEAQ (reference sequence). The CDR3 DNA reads TGTGCCAGCAGCTGGCCAGGGGTATCTAATGAAAAACTGTTTTTT. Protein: CASSWPGVSNEKLFF. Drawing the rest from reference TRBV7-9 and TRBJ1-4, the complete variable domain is DTGVSQNPRHKITKRGQNVTFRCDPISEHNRLYWYRQTLGQGPEFLTYFQNEAQLEKSRLLSDRFSAERPKGSFSTLEIQRTEQGDSAMYLCASSWPGVSNEKLFFGSGTQLSVL.

CDR3 sequence reads: CASSLAGTGSYNEQFF. The CDR3 region has the DNA TGCGCCAGCAGCTTGGCTGGGACAGGATCATACAATGAGCAGTTCTTC. This chain joins TRBV5-1 and TRBJ2-1; 8 bases fit TRBD1. The V gene's germline CDR1 is SGHRS and CDR2 YFSETQ. V lost 0 bases to trimming and J lost 4 bases; unmatched junction nucleotides: 6. The CDR3 consists of 16 residues.

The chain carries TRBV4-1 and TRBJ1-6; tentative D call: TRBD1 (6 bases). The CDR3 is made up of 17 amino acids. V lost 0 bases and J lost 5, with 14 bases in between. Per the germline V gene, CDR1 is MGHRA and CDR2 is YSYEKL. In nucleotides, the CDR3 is TGCGCCAGCAGCCAAGATTCTGGGGGGGCGAATAATTCACCCCTCCACTTT. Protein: CASSQDSGGANNSPLHF.

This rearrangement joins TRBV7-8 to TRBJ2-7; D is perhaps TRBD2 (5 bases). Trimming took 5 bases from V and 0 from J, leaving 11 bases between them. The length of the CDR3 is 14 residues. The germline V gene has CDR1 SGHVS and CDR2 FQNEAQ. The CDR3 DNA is TGTGCCAGCAGCCCCGGACTTGCCTCCTACGAGCAGTACTTC. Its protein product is CASSPGLASYEQYF.

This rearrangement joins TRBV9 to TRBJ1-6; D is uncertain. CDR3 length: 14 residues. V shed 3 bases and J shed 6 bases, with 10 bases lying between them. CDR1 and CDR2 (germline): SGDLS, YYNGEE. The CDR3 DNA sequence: TGTGCCAGCAGCGCCCCGGGTCTTAATTCACCCCTCCACTTT. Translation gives CASSAPGLNSPLHF.

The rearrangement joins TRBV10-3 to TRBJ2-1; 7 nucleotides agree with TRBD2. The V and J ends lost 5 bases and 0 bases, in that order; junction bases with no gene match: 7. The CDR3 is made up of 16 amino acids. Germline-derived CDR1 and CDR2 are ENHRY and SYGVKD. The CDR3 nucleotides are TGTGCCATCAGTACGCTAGCGGAGGCCTCCTACAATGAGCAGTTCTTC. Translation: CAISTLAEASYNEQFF.

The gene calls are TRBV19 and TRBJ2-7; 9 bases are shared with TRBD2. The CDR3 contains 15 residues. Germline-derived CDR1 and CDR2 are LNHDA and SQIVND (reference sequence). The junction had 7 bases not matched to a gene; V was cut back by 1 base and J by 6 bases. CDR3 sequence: CASSIVAGVQGEQYF. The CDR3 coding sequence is TGTGCCAGTAGTATAGTAGCGGGAGTTCAAGGCGAGCAGTACTTC.

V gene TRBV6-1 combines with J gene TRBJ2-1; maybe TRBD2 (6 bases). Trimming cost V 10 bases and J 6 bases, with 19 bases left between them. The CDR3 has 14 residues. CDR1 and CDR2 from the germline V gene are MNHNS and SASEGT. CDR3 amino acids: CATRVGGSANEQFF. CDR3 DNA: TGTGCCACCCGGGTCGGAGGGTCCGCCAATGAGCAGTTCTTC.

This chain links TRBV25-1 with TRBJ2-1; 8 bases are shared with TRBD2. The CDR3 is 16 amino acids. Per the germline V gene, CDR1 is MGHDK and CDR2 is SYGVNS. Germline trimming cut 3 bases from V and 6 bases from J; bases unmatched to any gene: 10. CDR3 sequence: CASSENTGTRVNEQFF. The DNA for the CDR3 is TGTGCCAGCAGTGAGAACACCGGGACTAGGGTCAATGAGCAGTTCTTC. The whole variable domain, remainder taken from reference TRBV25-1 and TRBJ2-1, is EADIYQTPRYLVIGTGKKITLECSQTMGHDKMYWYQQDPGMELHLIHYSYGVNSTEKGDLSSESTVSRIRTEHFPLTLESARPSHTSQYLCASSENTGTRVNEQFFGPGTRLTVL.